The T cell receptor (beta chain) under discussion was sequenced for a study of cytomegalovirus exposure and HLA in healthy donors. In the study overall: Most genotyped donors, 81% of 398, had Caucasian-associated genetic ancestry. Study-wide results and limits: Data from an earlier analysis indicated that most TCR beta V segments were productive either about 87% or about 30% of the time. Most TCR sequences showed up rarely, but some public TCRs showed up in many donors.

Per germline, CDR1 MDHEN and CDR2 SYDVKM. V dropped 6 bases and J dropped 2; count of bases not matched to a gene: 12. This CDR3 spans 17 amino acids. This clone was observed a few times. The antigen is not known. The PCR contained 60 Vbeta and 13 Jbeta primers. Profiled with immunoSEQ multiplex PCR; TCRdb holds only in-frame clones, not every one. The data show around 140,000 clones, roughly 80% seen once. The source is a woman between 50 and 59 years old in good health and CMV-seropositive. The sample taken for sequencing was PBMCs. The gene calls are TRBV28 and TRBJ2-2; 7 nucleotides align to TRBD1. For the CDR3, the DNA is TGTGCCAGCAGCTTACTTCCGGGACAGTCCAACACCGGGGAGCTGTTTTTT. Its translation is CASSLLPGQSNTGELFF. Filled out from reference TRBV28 and TRBJ2-2, the complete variable domain reads DVKVTQSSRYLVKRTGEKVFLECVQDMDHENMFWYRQDPGLGLRLIYFSYDVKMKEKGDIPEGYSVSREKKERFSLILESASTNQTSMYLCASSLLPGQSNTGELFFGEGSRLTVL.